Only one count was recorded for the clone carrying this TCR beta chain. The data stem from a study of shared clonotypes between healthy human individuals. Study at large: Used for every donor were three CD4 naive, three CD4 memory, two CD8 naive and one CD8 memory plate.

HIV-negative, healthy adults without recent acute infections or vaccinations were the donors. The assay was run at deep level. The authors split each subset's genomic DNA evenly across several immunoSEQ plates. The assay was immunoSEQ multiplex PCR, and TCRdb's table has in-frame clones only and misses some. The table includes some 2 million clones, about 95% detected once. This CDR3 is built from 14 residues. V dropped 2 bases and J dropped 1 base, with 8 bases sitting between them. From germline, CDR1 is MNHEY and CDR2 SVGAGI. The rearrangement links TRBV6-5 to TRBJ1-1, with unresolved D. The specimen sequenced was naive CD4+ T cells sorted from blood. The subset is: CD45RA+ positively selected. The origin of this receptor is a man between 18 and 29 years old in good health. The CDR3 DNA is TGTGCCAGCAGTTACGGGGTCTGGAACACTGAAGCTTTCTTT. It codes for CASSYGVWNTEAFF.